This T cell receptor beta chain was captured in a study of technical replicates of blood from a few donors (dated by TCRdb to about 2017). Libraries came from the immunoSEQ multiplex PCR assay. TCRdb retrieved this table from immuneACCESS and kept in-frame rearrangements only. Not all clones are present; in checked studies, unresolved V genes account for under half, and no reason is known for the remainder. The sample contains 85,000 or so clones, 94% of them found a single time. The ten largest make up around 0.25% of the sample. The CDR3 runs 18 amino acids, cysteine and phenylalanine included. Only the CDR3 DNA is retained, 54 bases long and in frame from the first base. From a lookup of the germline V gene, CDR1 and CDR2 are MRHNA and SNTAGT. V trim: 7 bases; J trim: 7 bases; unmatched bases: 20. Points on this clone: Its antigen specificity is not known. Base qualities were left out, and no much larger clone turns up one base away.

This receptor was identified in a human donor in good health. This chain is built from TRBV6-4 and TRBJ2-7; TRBD2 agrees with 12 junctional bases. The sample taken for sequencing was T cells isolated from PBMCs. The DNA sequence reads TGTGCCAGCATTACGGTGAGTCTAGCGGGAGGGCTCCCGGGAGAGCAGTACTTC. The encoded protein is CASITVSLAGGLPGEQYF.